The TCR beta chain under discussion was sequenced for a study of blood T cell repertoires in COVID-19. Assay used: immunoSEQ multiplex PCR; TCRdb lists only in-frame clones, some missing. The repertoire consists of roughly 250,000 clones, with 92% occurring once and the leading ten covering roughly 0.79%. The CDR3 runs to 15 residues. Between the trimmed V and J ends, which lost 4 bases and 0 bases, there was a span of 7 bases. Germline CDR1 and CDR2: MNHEY and SVGAGI. The sequence was collected from a man aged 25 to 40 with COVID-19, enrolled during active disease. The chain carries TRBV6-5 and TRBJ1-6; the D is unclear. Sequenced material: peripheral blood. The CDR3 spells CASSSQSSYNSPLHF. CDR3 bases: TGTGCCAGCAGTTCACAAAGCTCCTATAATTCACCCCTCCACTTT.